This T cell receptor beta chain was recorded in a study of T-cell reconstitution after alpha-beta-depleted transplantation in children (dated by TCRdb to 2016 to 2017). Notes on the research overall: Using TCR repertoire profiling, the study followed T-cell immune reconstitution in a quantitative way in children after TCRalphabeta/CD19-depleted allogeneic hematopoietic cell transplantation. General conclusions and limits of the study: About two months after transplant, the apparently early recovery of alphabetaT-cell counts reportedly depended on just several hundred clones that had expanded rapidly and came from non-depleted graft cells. In some patients, the high TCRbeta diversity seen at day 60 was put down to recipient T cells and intrathymic progenitors that had survived conditioning. Hyperexpanded clone frequencies declined over subsequent months; after one year, T-cell counts and TCRbeta diversity were mostly attributed to newly produced T cells.

Interpreted using the paper, the treatment or condition label stands for: allogeneic hematopoietic cell transplantation with graft depleted of TCRalphabeta T cells and CD19 B cells. Transplant recipients were children who received TCRalphabeta/CD19-depleted allogeneic hematopoietic cell grafts. Receptor amplification or capture employed PCR. The data were produced on an Illumina HiSeq 2500. TCR libraries were prepared with molecular barcoding, using unique molecular identifiers to normalize TCRbeta repertoire quantification. Using fastp at Q25 and MiXCR, TCRdb reprocessed the public reads and kept productive beta chains. Rows are combined by CDR3 protein, so each entry shows the most common genes and DNA. This sample comprises fewer than 750,000 distinct CDR3 sequences, 25% to 30% of them detected only once. About a third of the sample is held by the ten biggest clonotypes. As for this clonotype: No cognate antigen has been identified for it. Base quality data are lacking; no much larger clone is found one base away.

The germline V end is reduced by 2 bases and the J end by 2 bases; junction bases left unmatched: 8. Its CDR3 holds 17 amino acids, cysteine through phenylalanine. The read is trimmed to its CDR3 DNA, 51 bases read in frame from base 1. As encoded in the germline V gene, CDR1 is SGHDT while CDR2 is YYEEEE. Sequences were derived from PBMCs, sampled before TCRalphabeta/CD19-depleted stem cell transplant. The chain employs TRBV5-6 and TRBJ2-1, with 9 central nucleotides matching TRBD2. The origin of this receptor is a boy younger than two with Wiskott-Aldrich syndrome, due to receive a stem cell transplant. The DNA sequence is TGTGCCAGCAGCTTTATGAGCGGGAGGTCGCCCTACAATGAGCAGTTCTTC. This yields the protein CASSFMSGRSPYNEQFF.